This TCR beta chain was observed in a study of T-cell reconstitution after alpha-beta-depleted transplantation in children. Study observations and caveats: Several hundred expanded graft clones reportedly gave rise to the alpha-beta T cells present about two months after transplant.

The CDR3 length is 14 residues. The V gene lost 3 bases and the J gene lost 3 bases, with 12 bases spanning the gap. Germline CDR1 is SGHRS and CDR2 is YFSETQ. Notes on this clonotype: As yet, its antigen is unknown.

This sample's TCRbeta library carried unique molecular identifier barcodes. MiXCR, run by TCRdb on the PCR reads, gives a single entry per CDR3 protein. The repertoire holds 800,000 to 1,000,000 distinct CDR3 sequences, with around 30% as singletons. The TCR originated in a boy under three years old who had a stem cell transplant for SCID, so the T cells may come from the graft donor. This sequence joins TRBV5-1 and TRBJ1-1; a weak D match, TRBD1 (5 bases). The sample consisted of PBMCs, mostly from graft donor cells, taken 360 days after TCRalphabeta/CD19-depleted stem cell transplant. The CDR3: CASSWGDLDTEAFF. Written as DNA, the CDR3 is TGCGCCAGCAGCTGGGGCGACTTGGACACTGAAGCTTTCTTT.